A single T cell receptor beta chain is shown here with its context. The CDR3 totals 18 residues. Germline CDR1 SGHTA, CDR2 FQGNSA. V was pared by 5 bases and J by 2 bases, with 16 bases of the junction left unmatched. Residents of under 25 US areas, aged roughly 18 to 95 years, made up the participants. Clinical history reported by participants formed the basis on which cohorts were assigned. This sample is part of a study of blood T cell repertoires in COVID-19. Study-level information: The samples span acute and convalescent COVID-19 from the United States, Italy and Spain.

As processed by the authors: Reference gene primer amplification yielded estimated nucleated cell counts. Clones were read by immunoSEQ multiplex PCR, and TCRdb kept only the in-frame ones, dropping some. The V and J calls and clone size are taken from that table; D and trimming were inferred from the DNA. The sample holds about 200,000 clones, about 87% seen once. The chain joins TRBV7-2 to TRBJ2-5; 8 bases agree with TRBD1. Sequencing input: PBMCs or T cells enriched from blood (not recorded which). The sequence was obtained from a man under 40 who had recovered from COVID-19. The CDR3 nucleotides are TGTGCCAGCAGCCCGAAATATTCAGGGGGCGCAGGGCAAGAGACCCAGTACTTC. It is translated as CASSPKYSGGAGQETQYF.